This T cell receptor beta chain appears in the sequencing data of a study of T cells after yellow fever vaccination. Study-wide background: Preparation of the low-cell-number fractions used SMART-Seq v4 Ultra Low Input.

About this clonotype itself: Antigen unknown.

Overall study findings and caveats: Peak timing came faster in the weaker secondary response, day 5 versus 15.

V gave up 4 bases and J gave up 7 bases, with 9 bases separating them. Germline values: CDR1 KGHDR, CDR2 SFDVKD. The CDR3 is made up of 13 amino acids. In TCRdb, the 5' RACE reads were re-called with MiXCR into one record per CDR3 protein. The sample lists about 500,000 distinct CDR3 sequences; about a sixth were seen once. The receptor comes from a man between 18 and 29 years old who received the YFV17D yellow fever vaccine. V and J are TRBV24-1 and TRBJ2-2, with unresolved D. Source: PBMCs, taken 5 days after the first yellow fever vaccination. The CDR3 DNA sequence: TGTGCCACCAGTGACCCATATTTCGGGGAGCTGTTTTTT. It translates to CATSDPYFGELFF.